This TCR beta chain was captured in a study of cytomegalovirus exposure and HLA in healthy donors. The germline CDR1 and CDR2 sequences are SQVTM and ANQGSEA. V lost 6 bases, J lost 7 bases, and 25 bases lay in between. The CDR3 runs to 16 residues. Findings of the study overall: Cytomegalovirus association was assigned to about 150 TCR beta chains. Some public TCRs appeared in many individuals, while most sequences were rare. A subsequent analysis found that TCR clusters from the first cohort also tended to co-occur in the approximately 110 validation repertoires, with about 95% of cluster scores above 0. In vitro confirmation showed a few CMV-associated chains to be CMV antigen specific.

Generated by immunoSEQ multiplex PCR, the TCRdb table keeps only in-frame clones and is missing some. The sample contains 150,000 to 200,000 clones, more than 75% of which appear only once. With regard to this clone: Its antigen remains unknown.

Material for sequencing was PBMCs. The chain joins TRBV29-1 to TRBJ2-1, with a weak D call TRBD2 (6 bases). The TCR sequence derives from a woman between 25 and 40 years old in good health and CMV-seronegative. This CDR3 is CSVQGGEGVDWNEQFF. The CDR3 region has the DNA TGCAGCGTCCAAGGAGGGGAAGGGGTGGATTGGAATGAGCAGTTCTTC.